These T cell receptor beta chains were read from a single sample in a study of blood T cell repertoires in COVID-19. TCRdb's copy holds only in-frame clones and misses some; the assay was immunoSEQ multiplex PCR. The repertoire includes 400,000 or so clones, roughly 86% of them detected once, and approximately 2.1% sits in the top ten. The specimen sequenced was PBMCs or T cells enriched from blood (not recorded which). These receptor sequences come from a woman between 40 and 55 years old with acute COVID-19. CDR3s include the opening cysteine and the closing phenylalanine or tryptophan. Each record gives: clone size, V gene, J gene, D gene, CDR3 protein, CDR3 DNA. A D gene is named only where the DNA matches it firmly. Clone size appears in some rows only: once, few, many, or a class for an expanded clone.

>.|TRBV2|TRBJ2-7|TRBD2
CASKLAGGVVDEQYF
TGTGCCAGCAAACTAGCGGGGGGCGTCGTAGACGAGCAGTACTTC
>.|TRBV7-8|TRBJ1-1|TRBD1
CASSPESRTGMGTEAFF
TGTGCCAGCAGCCCCGAATCACGGACAGGGATGGGCACTGAAGCTTTCTTT
>.|TRBV15|TRBJ1-4|TRBD1
CATSRPGQGFSWGNEKLFF
TGTGCCACCAGCAGACCGGGACAGGGGTTCTCTTGGGGTAATGAAAAACTGTTTTTT
>.|TRBV7-2|TRBJ2-3|.
CASSYGGRNSGTQYF
TGTGCCAGCAGTTACGGGGGGCGGAACTCTGGTACGCAGTATTTT
>.|TRBV19|TRBJ1-6|TRBD1
CASSIVVESSGRTGQIIGDSPLHF
TGTGCCAGTAGTATAGTAGTAGAGTCCTCGGGAAGGACAGGGCAAATAATAGGGGATTCACCCCTCCACTTT
>.|TRBV11-2|TRBJ2-5|.
CASSLVLEATQYF
TGTGCCAGCAGCTTAGTACTAGAAGCGACCCAGTACTTC
>once|TRBV13|TRBJ1-1|.
CASSLVVEQEAFF
TGTGCCAGCAGCTTAGTGGTGGAGCAAGAAGCTTTCTTT
>.|TRBV11-2|TRBJ1-4|TRBD1
CASSGDRSSGKLFF
TGTGCCAGCAGCGGGGACAGGAGTAGTGGAAAACTGTTTTTT
>.|TRBV5-6|TRBJ1-6|TRBD1
CASSLDRGLSPLHF
TGTGCCAGCAGCCTTGACAGGGGGCTCTCACCCCTCCACTTT
>.|TRBV18|TRBJ1-6|.
CASSRDKNSPLHF
TGTGCCAGCTCACGGGACAAGAATTCACCCCTCCACTTT
>.|TRBV19|TRBJ2-1|TRBD2
CASSIDPSGGGYNEQFF
TGTGCCAGTAGTATAGATCCTAGCGGGGGGGGCTACAATGAGCAGTTCTTC
>.|TRBV2|TRBJ2-1|.
CASNEEGTYNEQFF
TGTGCCAGTAACGAGGAGGGGACCTACAATGAGCAGTTCTTC
>.|TRBV15|TRBJ2-2|.
CATRSASRNTGELFF
TGTGCCACCAGGAGTGCTTCACGAAACACCGGGGAGCTGTTTTTT
>once|TRBV2|TRBJ2-5|.
CASSESAGRETQYF
TGTGCCAGCAGTGAATCAGCTGGGCGAGAGACCCAGTACTTC
>.|TRBV19|TRBJ2-2|TRBD2
CASSILGLAGGYTGELFF
TGTGCCAGTAGTATTTTGGGACTAGCGGGGGGATACACCGGGGAGCTGTTTTTT
>once|TRBV24-1|TRBJ1-4|TRBD1
CATSVRQGTNEKLFF
TGTGCCACCAGTGTTAGACAGGGGACGAATGAAAAACTGTTTTTT
>.|TRBV18|TRBJ1-4|.
CASSANTGSKGEKLFF
TGTGCCAGCTCAGCAAACACCGGGTCCAAAGGTGAAAAACTGTTTTTT
>.|TRBV5-1|TRBJ2-4|TRBD1
CASSPTGASAKNIQYF
TGCGCCAGCAGCCCCACAGGGGCAAGCGCCAAAAACATTCAGTACTTC
>.|TRBV5-1|TRBJ2-1|TRBD2
CASSPRLAGGLPEQFF
TGCGCCAGCAGCCCCAGACTAGCGGGGGGGCTACCTGAGCAGTTCTTC
>.|TRBV5-1|TRBJ1-2|.
CASSSGQNYGYTF
TGCGCCAGCAGCTCTGGACAGAACTATGGCTACACCTTC
>.|TRBV6-1|TRBJ2-7|.
CASSEGRKEKMGYEQYF
TGTGCCAGCAGTGAAGGGCGAAAGGAGAAAATGGGCTACGAGCAGTACTTC
>.|TRBV5-1|TRBJ2-4|.
CASSPPGNIQYF
TGCGCCAGCAGCCCCCCCGGAAACATTCAGTACTTC
>.|TRBV29-1|TRBJ2-1|.
CSVGSSYVGGEQFF
TGCAGCGTTGGCTCCTCCTATGTCGGCGGTGAGCAGTTCTTC
>.|TRBV24-1|TRBJ1-1|.
CATSDLSSEAFF
TGTGCCACCAGTGATCTGTCGTCTGAAGCTTTCTTT
>.|TRBV7-8|TRBJ2-3|TRBD2
CASSLTLAGYADTQYF
TGTGCCAGCAGCTTAACCCTAGCGGGGTATGCAGATACGCAGTATTTT
>.|TRBV3-1/TRBV3-2|TRBJ2-1|TRBD1
CASSQEGSGGEHCIF
TGTGCCAGCAGCCAAGAAGGATCAGGGGGCGAACATTGCATCTTC
>.|TRBV18|TRBJ2-7|TRBD1
CASSQDRGIEQYF
TGTGCCAGCTCACAGGACAGGGGTATCGAGCAGTACTTC
>.|TRBV20-1|TRBJ2-2|.
CSASYTEEKANTGELFF
TGCAGTGCTAGTTACACAGAAGAAAAAGCGAACACCGGGGAGCTGTTTTTT
>once|TRBV7-9|TRBJ2-3|TRBD2
CASSLLTSGVGDTQYF
TGTGCCAGCAGCCTACTGACTAGCGGGGTGGGGGATACGCAGTATTTT
>once|TRBV24-1|TRBJ1-5|TRBD1
CATQDRVHQPQHF
TGTGCCACCCAGGACAGGGTCCATCAGCCCCAGCATTTT
>.|TRBV20-1|TRBJ2-5|.
CSASLASGETQYF
TGCAGTGCTAGTCTAGCCTCGGGAGAGACCCAGTACTTC